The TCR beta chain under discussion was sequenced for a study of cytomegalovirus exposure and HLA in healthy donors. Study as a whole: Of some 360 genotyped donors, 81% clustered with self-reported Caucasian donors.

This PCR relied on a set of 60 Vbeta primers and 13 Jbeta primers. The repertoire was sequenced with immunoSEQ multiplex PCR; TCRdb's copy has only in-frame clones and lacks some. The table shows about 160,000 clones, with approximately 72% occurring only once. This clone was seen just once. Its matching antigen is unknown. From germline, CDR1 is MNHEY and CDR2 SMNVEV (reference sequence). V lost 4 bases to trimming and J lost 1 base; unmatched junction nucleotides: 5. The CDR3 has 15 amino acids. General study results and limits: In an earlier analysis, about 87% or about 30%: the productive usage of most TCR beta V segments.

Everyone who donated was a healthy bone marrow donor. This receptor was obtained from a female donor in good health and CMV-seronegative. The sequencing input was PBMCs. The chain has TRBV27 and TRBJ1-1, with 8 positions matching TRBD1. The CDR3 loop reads CASSSWDRTNTEAFF. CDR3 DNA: TGTGCCAGCAGTTCCTGGGACAGGACGAACACTGAAGCTTTCTTT.